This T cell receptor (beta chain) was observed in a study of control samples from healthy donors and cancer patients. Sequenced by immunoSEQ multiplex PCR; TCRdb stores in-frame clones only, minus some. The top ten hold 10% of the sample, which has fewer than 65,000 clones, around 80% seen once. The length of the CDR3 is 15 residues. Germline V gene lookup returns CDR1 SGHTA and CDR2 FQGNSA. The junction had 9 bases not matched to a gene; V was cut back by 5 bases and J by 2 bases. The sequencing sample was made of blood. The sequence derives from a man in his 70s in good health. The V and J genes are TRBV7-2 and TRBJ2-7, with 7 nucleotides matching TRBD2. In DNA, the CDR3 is TGTGCCAGCAGCCTGAATACCGGGGGGACCTACGAGCAGTACTTC. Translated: CASSLNTGGTYEQYF.